This is a list of T cell receptor beta chains from one sample in a study of cytomegalovirus exposure and HLA in healthy donors. Method: immunoSEQ multiplex PCR; TCRdb's copy keeps in-frame clones and lacks some. The sample has 150,000 to 250,000 clones, around 80% seen once; the top ten hold approximately 4.4%. The sample comprised PBMCs. All receptors derive from a woman aged 30 to 39 in good health and CMV-seropositive. Each CDR3 is given with its conserved first and last residue. Fields, in order: V gene, CDR3 protein.

V: TRBV7-6; CDR3: CASSPSSGGAGELFF
V: TRBV4-3; CDR3: CASSQENRAYGYTF
V: TRBV6-1; CDR3: CASSDRDRTEAFF
V: TRBV6-1; CDR3: CATYSSGNIQYF
V: TRBV5-8; CDR3: CASSSWSGGNQPQHF
V: TRBV5-6; CDR3: CASSFTPGSSYEQYF
V: TRBV4-1; CDR3: CASSPRTAGLSYNSPLHF
V: TRBV27; CDR3: CASRGAGTEAFF
V: TRBV7-2; CDR3: CASSFSTSGGNTDTQYF
V: TRBV4-1; CDR3: CASSLQLAGVKNEQFF
V: TRBV29-1; CDR3: CSVRTGIETQYF
V: TRBV19; CDR3: CASSPGLIGNQPQHF
V: TRBV6-1; CDR3: CASSEVSHNEQFF
V: TRBV9; CDR3: CASSPLAEQYNEQFF
V: TRBV5-6; CDR3: CASSLVGVYEQYF
V: TRBV18; CDR3: CASSPRGGATDTQYF
V: TRBV4-1; CDR3: CASSQEPLDRSYEQYF
V: TRBV7-9; CDR3: CASSKTDRSYEQYF
V: TRBV10-3; CDR3: CAISEQNRGLSHYGYTF